The present T cell receptor beta chain was sequenced within a study of T cell responses to AZD1222 COVID-19 vaccine. V was shortened by 3 bases and J by 1 base, with 15 bases between the two germline ends. The CDR3 sequence is 16 residues long. Germline lookup yields CDR1 KGHSH and CDR2 LQKENI. The count of this clone is one. TCRdb keeps only in-frame clones here, not all; method: immunoSEQ multiplex PCR. Of roughly 100,000 clones in the sample, around nine tenths were seen once. This receptor was identified in an adult who received the MenACWY meningococcal vaccine as a control. The V gene is TRBV18, the J gene TRBJ1-1; tentatively, D is TRBD1 (5 bases). The source material was peripheral blood, sampled 28 days after the second dose of the MenACWY control vaccine. In DNA form, the CDR3 reads TGTGCCAGCTCACCGCGACCCCAGGGTGGGAACACTGAAGCTTTCTTT. This codes for CASSPRPQGGNTEAFF.